This T cell receptor beta chain was retrieved from a study of T cell changes during pregnancy in multiple sclerosis. Here immunoSEQ multiplex PCR was the method, and the copy in TCRdb shows in-frame clones only, minus some. The sample holds some 77,000 clones; over 85% are singletons and the top ten take 2.1%. Germline values: CDR1 SGHRS, CDR2 YFSETQ. V was trimmed by 4 bases and J by 5 bases, leaving 13 bases between them. The CDR3 runs 15 residues. The specimen comprised peripheral blood, sampled in the second trimester of pregnancy. This TCR derives from a female donor in good health, enrolled as a control in a pregnancy study. The V call is TRBV5-1, the J call TRBJ1-6, with D possibly TRBD1 on 5 matching bases. The CDR3 sequence: CASSDGTLDNSPLHF. DNA of the CDR3: TGCGCCAGCAGCGACGGGACTCTGGATAATTCACCCCTCCACTTT.